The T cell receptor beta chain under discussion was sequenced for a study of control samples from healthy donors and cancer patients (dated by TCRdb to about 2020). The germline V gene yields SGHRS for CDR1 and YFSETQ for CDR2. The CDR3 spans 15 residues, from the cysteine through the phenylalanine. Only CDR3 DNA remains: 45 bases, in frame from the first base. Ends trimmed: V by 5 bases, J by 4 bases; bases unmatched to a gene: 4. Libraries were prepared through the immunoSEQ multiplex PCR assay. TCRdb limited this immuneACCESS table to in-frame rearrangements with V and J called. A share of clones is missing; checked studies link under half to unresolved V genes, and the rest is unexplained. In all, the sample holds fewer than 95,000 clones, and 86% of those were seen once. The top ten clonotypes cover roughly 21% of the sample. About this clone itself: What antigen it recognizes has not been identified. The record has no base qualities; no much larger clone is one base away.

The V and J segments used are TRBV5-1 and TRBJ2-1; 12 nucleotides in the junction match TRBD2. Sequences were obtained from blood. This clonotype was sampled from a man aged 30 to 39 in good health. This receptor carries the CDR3 CASRTSGGHYNEQFF. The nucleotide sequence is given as TGCGCCAGCAGGACTAGCGGGGGCCATTACAATGAGCAGTTCTTC.